The clone carrying this T cell receptor beta chain has just a few counts. This entry belongs to a study of T cell changes during pregnancy in multiple sclerosis. Only in-frame clones appear in the TCRdb table, and some are missing; sequencing was by immunoSEQ multiplex PCR. The sample includes 42,000 or so clones, around nine tenths seen only once; the top ten take roughly 0.9%. The starting material was CD4+ T cells from peripheral blood mononuclear cells, obtained after pregnancy. The source of this sequence is a female donor with multiple sclerosis, enrolled in a pregnancy study.

This chain's CDR3 is CASSRMTGGNSPLHF. In nucleotides, the CDR3 is TGTGCCAGCAGCCGGATGACAGGGGGCAACTCACCCCTCCACTTT. The gene calls are TRBV5-6 and TRBJ1-6, with 10 bases that match TRBD1. The CDR3 loop spans 15 amino acids. The trim removed 4 bases at V and 10 bases at J, leaving 8 bases unmatched. Per the germline V gene, CDR1 is SGHDT and CDR2 is YYEEEE.